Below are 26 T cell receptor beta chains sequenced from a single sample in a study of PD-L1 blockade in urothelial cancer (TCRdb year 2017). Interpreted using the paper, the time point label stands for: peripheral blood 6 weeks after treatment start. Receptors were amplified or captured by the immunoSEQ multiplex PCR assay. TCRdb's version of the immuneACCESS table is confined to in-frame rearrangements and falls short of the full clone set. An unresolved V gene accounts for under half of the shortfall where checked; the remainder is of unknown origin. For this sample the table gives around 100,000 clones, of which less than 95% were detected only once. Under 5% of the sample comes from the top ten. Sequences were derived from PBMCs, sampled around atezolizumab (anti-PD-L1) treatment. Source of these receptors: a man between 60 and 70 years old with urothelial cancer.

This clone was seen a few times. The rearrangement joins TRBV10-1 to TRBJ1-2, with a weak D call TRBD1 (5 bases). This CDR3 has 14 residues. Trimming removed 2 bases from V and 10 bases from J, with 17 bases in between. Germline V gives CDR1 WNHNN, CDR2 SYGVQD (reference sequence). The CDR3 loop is CASSERRDSPHYTF. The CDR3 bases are TGCGCCAGCAGTGAGAGGAGGGACTCCCCCCACTACACCTTC.

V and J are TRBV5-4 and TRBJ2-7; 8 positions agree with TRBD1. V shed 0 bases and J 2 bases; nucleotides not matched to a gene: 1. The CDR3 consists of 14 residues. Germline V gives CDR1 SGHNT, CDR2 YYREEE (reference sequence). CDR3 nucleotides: TGTGCCAGCAGCTTGGGACAGGGGCCCTACGAGCAGTACTTC. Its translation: CASSLGQGPYEQYF.

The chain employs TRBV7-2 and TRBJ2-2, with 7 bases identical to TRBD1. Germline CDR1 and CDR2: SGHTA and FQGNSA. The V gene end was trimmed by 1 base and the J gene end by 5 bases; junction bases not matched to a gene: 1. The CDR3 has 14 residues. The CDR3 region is CASSLVRGTGELFF. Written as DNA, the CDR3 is TGTGCCAGCAGCTTAGTCAGGGGGACCGGGGAGCTGTTTTTT.

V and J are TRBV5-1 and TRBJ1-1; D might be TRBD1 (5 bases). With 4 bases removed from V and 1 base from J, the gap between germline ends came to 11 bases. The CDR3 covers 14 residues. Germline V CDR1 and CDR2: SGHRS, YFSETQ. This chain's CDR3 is CASSPGGENTEAFF. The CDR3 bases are TGCGCCAGCAGCCCGGGGGGGGAGAACACTGAAGCTTTCTTT.

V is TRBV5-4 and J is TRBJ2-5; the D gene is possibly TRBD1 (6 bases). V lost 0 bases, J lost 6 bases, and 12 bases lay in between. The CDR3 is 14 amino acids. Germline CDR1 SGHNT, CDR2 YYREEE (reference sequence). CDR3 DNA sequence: TGTGCCAGCAGCTTGGACAGGGATACGAAGACCCAGTACTTC. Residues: CASSLDRDTKTQYF.

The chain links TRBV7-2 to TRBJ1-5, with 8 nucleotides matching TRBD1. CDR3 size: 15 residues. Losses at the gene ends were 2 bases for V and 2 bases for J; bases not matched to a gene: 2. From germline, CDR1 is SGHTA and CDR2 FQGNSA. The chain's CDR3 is CASSLRTGRNQPQHF. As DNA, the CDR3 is TGTGCCAGCAGCTTACGGACAGGGCGCAATCAGCCCCAGCATTTT.

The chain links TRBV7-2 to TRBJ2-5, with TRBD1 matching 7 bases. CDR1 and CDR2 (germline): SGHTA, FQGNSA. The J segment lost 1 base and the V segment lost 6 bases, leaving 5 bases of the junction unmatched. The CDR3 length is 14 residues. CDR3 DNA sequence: TGTGCCAGCAGTTACGACAGGGCCCAAGAGACCCAGTACTTC. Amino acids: CASSYDRAQETQYF.

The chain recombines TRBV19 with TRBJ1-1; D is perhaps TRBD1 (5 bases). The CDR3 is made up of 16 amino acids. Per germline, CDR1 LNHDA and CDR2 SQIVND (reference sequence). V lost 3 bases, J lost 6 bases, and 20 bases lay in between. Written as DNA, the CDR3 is TGTGCCAGTAGTATTACGAATTCGGGTGGGGGGGCTGAAGCTTTCTTT. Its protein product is CASSITNSGGGAEAFF.

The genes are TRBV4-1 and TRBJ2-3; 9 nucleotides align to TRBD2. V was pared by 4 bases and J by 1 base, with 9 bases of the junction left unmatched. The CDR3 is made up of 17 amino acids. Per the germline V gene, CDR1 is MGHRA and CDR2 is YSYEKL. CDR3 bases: TGCGCCAGCAGCCCCTCTTTTGCTAGCGGGGGCACAGATACGCAGTATTTT. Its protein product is CASSPSFASGGTDTQYF.

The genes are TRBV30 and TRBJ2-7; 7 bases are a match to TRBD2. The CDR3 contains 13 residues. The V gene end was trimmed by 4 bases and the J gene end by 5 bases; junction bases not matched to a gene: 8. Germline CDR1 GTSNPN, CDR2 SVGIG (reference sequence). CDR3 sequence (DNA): TGTGCCTGGACCGGCGGGAGCTGGAACGAGCAGTACTTC. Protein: CAWTGGSWNEQYF.

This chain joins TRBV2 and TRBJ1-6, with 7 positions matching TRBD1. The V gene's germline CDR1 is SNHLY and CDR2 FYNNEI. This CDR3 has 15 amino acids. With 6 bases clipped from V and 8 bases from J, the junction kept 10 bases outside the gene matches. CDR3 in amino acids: CASRTTGTEHSPLHF. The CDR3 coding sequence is TGTGCCAGCAGAACCACCGGGACAGAACATTCACCCCTCCACTTT.

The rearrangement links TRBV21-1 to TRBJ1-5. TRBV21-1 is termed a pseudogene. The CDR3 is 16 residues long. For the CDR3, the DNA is TGTGCCAGCAGCAAAGGCGGGGGGTATAGCAATCAGCCCCAGCATTTT. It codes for CASSKGGGYSNQPQHF.

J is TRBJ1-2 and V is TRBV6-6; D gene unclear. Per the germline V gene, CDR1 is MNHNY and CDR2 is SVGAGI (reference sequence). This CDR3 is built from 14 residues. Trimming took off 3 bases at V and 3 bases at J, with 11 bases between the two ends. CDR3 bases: TGTGCCAGCAGTTATCTCTCCGTAGACTATGGCTACACCTTC. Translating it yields CASSYLSVDYGYTF.

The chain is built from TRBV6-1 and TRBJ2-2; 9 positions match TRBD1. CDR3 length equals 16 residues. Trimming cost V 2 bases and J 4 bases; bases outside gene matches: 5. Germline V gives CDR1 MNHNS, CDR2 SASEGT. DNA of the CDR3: TGTGCCAGCAGTGAACGGGGACAGGGTGTCACCGGGGAGCTGTTTTTT. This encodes CASSERGQGVTGELFF.

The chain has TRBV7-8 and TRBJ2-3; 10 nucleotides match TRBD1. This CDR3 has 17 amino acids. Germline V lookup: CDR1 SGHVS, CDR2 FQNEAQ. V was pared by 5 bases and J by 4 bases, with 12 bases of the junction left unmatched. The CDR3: CASSPIVGTGVADTQYF. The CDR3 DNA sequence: TGTGCCAGCAGCCCGATAGTGGGGACAGGGGTGGCAGATACGCAGTATTTT.

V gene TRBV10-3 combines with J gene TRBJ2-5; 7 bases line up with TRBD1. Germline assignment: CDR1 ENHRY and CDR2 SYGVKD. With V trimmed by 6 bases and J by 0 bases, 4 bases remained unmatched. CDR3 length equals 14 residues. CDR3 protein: CAISPGTDQETQYF. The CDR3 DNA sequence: TGTGCCATCAGCCCCGGGACAGACCAAGAGACCCAGTACTTC.

CDR3 protein: CASSTGDDFVTDTQYF. In DNA, the CDR3 is TGTGCCAGCAGCACAGGGGATGACTTCGTGACAGATACGCAGTATTTT. J is TRBJ2-3 and V is TRBV21-1; the DNA was not used to check the table's D call, TRBD1. TRBV21-1 is a pseudogene segment. This CDR3 comprises 16 residues.

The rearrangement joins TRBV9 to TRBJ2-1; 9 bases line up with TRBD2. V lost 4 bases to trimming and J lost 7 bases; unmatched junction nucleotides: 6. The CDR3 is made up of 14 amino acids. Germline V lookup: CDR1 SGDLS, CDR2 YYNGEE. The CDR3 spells CASSLRLAANEQFF. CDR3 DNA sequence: TGTGCCAGCAGCCTCCGACTAGCGGCTAATGAGCAGTTCTTC. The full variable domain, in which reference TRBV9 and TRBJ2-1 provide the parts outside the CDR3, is DSGVTQTPKHLITATGQRVTLRCSPRSGDLSVYWYQQSLDQGLQFLIQYYNGEERAKGNILERFSAQQFPDLHSELNLSSLELGDSALYFCASSLRLAANEQFFGPGTRLTVL.

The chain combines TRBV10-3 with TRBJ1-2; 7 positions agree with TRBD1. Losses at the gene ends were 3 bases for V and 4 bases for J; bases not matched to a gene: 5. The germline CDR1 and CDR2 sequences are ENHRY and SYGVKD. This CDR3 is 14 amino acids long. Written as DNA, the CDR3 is TGTGCCATCAGTGATCGTCAGGGGGTCTATGGCTACACCTTC. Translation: CAISDRQGVYGYTF.

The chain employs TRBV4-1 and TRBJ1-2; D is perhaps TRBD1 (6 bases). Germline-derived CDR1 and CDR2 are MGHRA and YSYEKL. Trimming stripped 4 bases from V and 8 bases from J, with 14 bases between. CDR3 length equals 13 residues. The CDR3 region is CASSRGPGGGYTF. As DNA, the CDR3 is TGCGCCAGCAGCCGGGGCCCTGGGGGCGGCTACACCTTC.

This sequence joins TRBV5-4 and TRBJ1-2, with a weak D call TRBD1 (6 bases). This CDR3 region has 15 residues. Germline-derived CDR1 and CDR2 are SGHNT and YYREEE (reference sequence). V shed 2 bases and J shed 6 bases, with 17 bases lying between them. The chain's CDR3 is CASSLPQGTDNGYTF. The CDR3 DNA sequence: TGTGCCAGCAGCTTACCACAGGGTACGGACAATGGCTACACCTTC.

CDR3 amino acids: CASSPTGTGDYGYTF. CDR3 DNA sequence: TGTGCCAGCAGCCCAACCGGGACAGGCGACTATGGCTACACCTTC. The gene calls are TRBV7-2 and TRBJ1-2; 8 nucleotides agree with TRBD1. The germline gives CDR1 SGHTA, CDR2 FQGNSA. The CDR3 runs 15 residues. Trimming at V came to 5 bases and at J to 3 bases, leaving 8 bases not matched to a gene.

The CDR3 sequence is CASSDTPRGVHSSYNEQFF. Here the CDR3 DNA reads TGTGCCAGCAGTGACACACCTCGAGGAGTTCATAGCTCCTACAATGAGCAGTTCTTC. This chain links TRBV6-1 with TRBJ2-1; D is uncertain. V was pared by 3 bases and J by 0 bases, with 21 bases between. CDR1 and CDR2 from the germline V gene are MNHNS and SASEGT. The CDR3 is 19 amino acids.

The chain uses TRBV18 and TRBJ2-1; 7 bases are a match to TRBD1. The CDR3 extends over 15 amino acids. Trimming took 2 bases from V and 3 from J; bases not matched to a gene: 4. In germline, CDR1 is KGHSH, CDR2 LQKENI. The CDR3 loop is CASSPTGVVYNEQFF. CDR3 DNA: TGTGCCAGCTCACCAACAGGGGTGGTCTACAATGAGCAGTTCTTC.

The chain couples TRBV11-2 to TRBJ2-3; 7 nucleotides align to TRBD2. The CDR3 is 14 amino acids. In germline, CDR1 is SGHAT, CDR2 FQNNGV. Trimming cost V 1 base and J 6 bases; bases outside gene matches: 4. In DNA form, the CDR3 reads TGTGCCAGCAGCTTAGTCGTGGGGGGGGATACGCAGTATTTT. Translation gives CASSLVVGGDTQYF.

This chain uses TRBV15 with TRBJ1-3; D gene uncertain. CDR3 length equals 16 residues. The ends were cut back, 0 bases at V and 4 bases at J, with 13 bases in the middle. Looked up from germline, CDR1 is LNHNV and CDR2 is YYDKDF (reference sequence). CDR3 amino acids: CATSRDRLRTGNTIYF. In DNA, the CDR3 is TGTGCCACCAGCAGAGATCGACTCCGAACCGGAAACACCATATATTTT.